This TCR beta chain stems from a study of blood T cell repertoires in COVID-19. Study information: Both acute and convalescent COVID-19 samples were obtained from the United States, Italy and Spain.

The ends were cut back, 0 bases at V and 7 bases at J, with 17 bases in the middle. This CDR3 comprises 17 residues. CDR1 is SGHDT, CDR2 YYEEEE, per germline. Authors' processing steps: Nucleated cell counts were estimated from reference gene primer amplification. The assay was immunoSEQ multiplex PCR, and TCRdb's table has in-frame clones only and misses some. V and J calls and clone size follow that table, whereas D and trimming were derived from the DNA. The sample lists approximately 670,000 clones; 80% to 90% were seen once. The V gene is TRBV5-6, the J gene TRBJ1-6; no clear D gene. The receptor's source is a woman aged 18-30 years with acute or convalescent COVID-19. The sequenced material came from peripheral blood. CDR3: CASSLASTGGRNSPLHF. CDR3 DNA: TGTGCCAGCAGCTTGGCCTCTACCGGAGGGAGGAATTCACCCCTCCACTTT.